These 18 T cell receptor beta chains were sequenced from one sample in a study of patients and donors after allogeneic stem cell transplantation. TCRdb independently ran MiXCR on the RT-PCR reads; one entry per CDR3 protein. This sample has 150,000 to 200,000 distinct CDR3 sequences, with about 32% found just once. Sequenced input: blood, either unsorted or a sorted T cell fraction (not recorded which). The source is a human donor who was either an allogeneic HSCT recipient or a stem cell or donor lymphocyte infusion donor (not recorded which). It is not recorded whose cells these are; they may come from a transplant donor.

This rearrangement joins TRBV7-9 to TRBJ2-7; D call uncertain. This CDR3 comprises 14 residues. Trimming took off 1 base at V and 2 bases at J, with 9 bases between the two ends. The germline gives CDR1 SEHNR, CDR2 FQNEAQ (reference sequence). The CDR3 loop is CASSLVPETYEQYF. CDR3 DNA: TGTGCCAGCAGCTTAGTTCCAGAGACCTACGAGCAGTACTTC.

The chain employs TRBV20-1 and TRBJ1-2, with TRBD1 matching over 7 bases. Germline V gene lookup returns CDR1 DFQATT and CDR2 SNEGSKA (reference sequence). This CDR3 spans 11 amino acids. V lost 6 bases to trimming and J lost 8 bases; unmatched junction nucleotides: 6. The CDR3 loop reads CSATGQEGYTF. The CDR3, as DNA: TGCAGTGCAACCGGACAGGAAGGCTACACCTTC.

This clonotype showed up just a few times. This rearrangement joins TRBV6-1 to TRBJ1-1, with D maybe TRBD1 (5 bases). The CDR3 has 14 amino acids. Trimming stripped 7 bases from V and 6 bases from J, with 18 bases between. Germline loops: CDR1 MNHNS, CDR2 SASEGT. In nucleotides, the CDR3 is TGTGCCAGCAAATGGGCCAGGGCCTTCGCTGAAGCTTTCTTT. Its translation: CASKWARAFAEAFF.

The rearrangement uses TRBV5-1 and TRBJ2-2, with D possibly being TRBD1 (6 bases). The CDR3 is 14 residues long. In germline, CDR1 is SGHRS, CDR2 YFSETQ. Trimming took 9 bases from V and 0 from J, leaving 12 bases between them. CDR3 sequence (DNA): TGCGCCATCCGGGACATGCCGAACACCGGGGAGCTGTTTTTT. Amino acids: CAIRDMPNTGELFF.

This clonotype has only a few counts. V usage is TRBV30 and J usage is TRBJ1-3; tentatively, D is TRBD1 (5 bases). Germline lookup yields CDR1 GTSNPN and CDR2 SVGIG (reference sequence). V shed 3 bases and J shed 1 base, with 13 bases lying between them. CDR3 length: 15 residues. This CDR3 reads CAWRPRGGSGNTIYF. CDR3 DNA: TGTGCCTGGAGACCCCGGGGGGGGTCTGGAAACACCATATATTTT.

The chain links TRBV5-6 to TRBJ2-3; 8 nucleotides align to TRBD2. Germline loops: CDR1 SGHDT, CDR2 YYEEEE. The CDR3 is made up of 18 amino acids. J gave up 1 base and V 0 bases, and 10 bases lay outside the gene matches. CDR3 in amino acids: CASSLASGRVSGTDTQYF. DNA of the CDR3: TGTGCCAGCAGCTTGGCAAGCGGGAGAGTTTCGGGCACAGATACGCAGTATTTT.

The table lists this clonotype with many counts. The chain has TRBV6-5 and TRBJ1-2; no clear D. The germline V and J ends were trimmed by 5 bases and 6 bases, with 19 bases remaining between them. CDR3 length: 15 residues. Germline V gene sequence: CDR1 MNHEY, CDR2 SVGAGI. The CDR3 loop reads CASSDPIPSLNGYTF. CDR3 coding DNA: TGTGCCAGCAGTGACCCCATACCTTCATTGAATGGCTACACCTTC.

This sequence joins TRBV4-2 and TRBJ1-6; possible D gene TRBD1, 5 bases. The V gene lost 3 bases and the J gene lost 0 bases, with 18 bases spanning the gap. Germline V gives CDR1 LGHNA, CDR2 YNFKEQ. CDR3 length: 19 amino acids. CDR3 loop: CASSHRGGARSSYNSPLHF. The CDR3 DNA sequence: TGTGCCAGCAGCCACCGAGGTGGGGCTAGGAGCTCCTATAATTCACCCCTCCACTTT.

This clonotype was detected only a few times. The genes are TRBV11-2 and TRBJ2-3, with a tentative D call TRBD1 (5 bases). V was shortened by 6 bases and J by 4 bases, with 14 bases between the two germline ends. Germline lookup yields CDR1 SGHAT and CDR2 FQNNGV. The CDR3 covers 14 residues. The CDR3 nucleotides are TGTGCCAGCAGAGCGCAGGGAAGTGCAGATACGCAGTATTTT. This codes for CASRAQGSADTQYF.

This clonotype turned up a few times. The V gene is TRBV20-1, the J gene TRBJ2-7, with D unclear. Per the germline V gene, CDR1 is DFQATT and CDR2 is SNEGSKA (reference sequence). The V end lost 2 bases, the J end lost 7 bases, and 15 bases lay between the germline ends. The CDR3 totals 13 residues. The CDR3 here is CSARRAPYAEQYF. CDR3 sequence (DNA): TGCAGTGCTAGAAGGGCCCCTTACGCGGAGCAGTACTTC.

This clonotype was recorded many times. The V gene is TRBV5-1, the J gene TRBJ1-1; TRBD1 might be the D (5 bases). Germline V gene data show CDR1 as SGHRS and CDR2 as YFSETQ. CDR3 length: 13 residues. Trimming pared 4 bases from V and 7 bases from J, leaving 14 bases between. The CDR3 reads CASSPQASLEAFF. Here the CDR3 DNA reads TGCGCCAGCAGCCCACAGGCCTCCCTTGAAGCTTTCTTT. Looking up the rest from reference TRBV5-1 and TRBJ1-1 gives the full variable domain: KAGVTQTPRYLIKTRGQQVTLSCSPISGHRSVSWYQQTPGQGLQFLFEYFSETQRNKGNFPGRFSGRQFSNSRSEMNVSTLELGDSALYLCASSPQASLEAFFGQGTRLTVV.

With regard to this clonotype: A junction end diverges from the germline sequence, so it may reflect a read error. CDR3 sequence reads: CASSQEFHGLGADMQYF. The CDR3 DNA follows: TGTGCCAGCAGCCAAGAGTTTCATGGGCTTGGTGCAGATATGCAGTATTTT. The chain recombines TRBV3-1 with TRBJ2-3; D unclear. Germline values: CDR1 LGHDT, CDR2 YNNKEL (reference sequence). This CDR3 is 17 amino acids long.

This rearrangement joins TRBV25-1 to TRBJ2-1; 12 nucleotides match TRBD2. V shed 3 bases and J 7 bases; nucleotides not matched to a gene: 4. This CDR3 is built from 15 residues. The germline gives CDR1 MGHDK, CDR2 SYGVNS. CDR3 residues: CASSETSGRMNEQFF. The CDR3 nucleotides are TGTGCCAGCAGTGAGACTAGCGGGAGAATGAATGAGCAGTTCTTC.

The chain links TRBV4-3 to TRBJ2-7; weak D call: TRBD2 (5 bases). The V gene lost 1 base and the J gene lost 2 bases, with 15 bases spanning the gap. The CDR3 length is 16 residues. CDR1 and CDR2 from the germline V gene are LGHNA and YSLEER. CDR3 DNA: TGCGCCAGCAGCCAAGCAGTGCTAGCCGGGCCCTACGAGCAGTACTTC. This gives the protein CASSQAVLAGPYEQYF.

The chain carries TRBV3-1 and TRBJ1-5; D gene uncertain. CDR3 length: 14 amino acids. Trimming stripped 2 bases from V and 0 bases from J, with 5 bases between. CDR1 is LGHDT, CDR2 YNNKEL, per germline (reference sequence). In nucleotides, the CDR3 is TGTGCCAGCAGCCAACGAGGTAGCAATCAGCCCCAGCATTTT. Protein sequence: CASSQRGSNQPQHF.

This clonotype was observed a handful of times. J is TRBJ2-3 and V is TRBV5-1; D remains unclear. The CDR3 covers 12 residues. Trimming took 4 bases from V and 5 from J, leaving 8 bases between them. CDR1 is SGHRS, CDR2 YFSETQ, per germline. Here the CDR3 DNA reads TGCGCCAGCAGCGACTTATTAGATACGCAGTATTTT. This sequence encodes CASSDLLDTQYF.

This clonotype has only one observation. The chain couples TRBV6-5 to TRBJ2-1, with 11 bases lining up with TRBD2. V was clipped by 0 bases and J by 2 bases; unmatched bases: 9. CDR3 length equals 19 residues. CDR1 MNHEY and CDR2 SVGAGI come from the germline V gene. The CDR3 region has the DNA TGTGCCAGCAGTTACTCGAGAACTAGCGGGAGATCGACCTACAATGAGCAGTTCTTC. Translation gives CASSYSRTSGRSTYNEQFF.

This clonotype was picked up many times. Here the CDR3 DNA reads TGCGCCAGCAGCCAAGACGGAAGGGTGGGCTATGGCTACACCTTC. Protein product: CASSQDGRVGYGYTF. The gene calls are TRBV4-3 and TRBJ1-2; D unresolved. The CDR3 is 15 amino acids. Germline CDR1 reads LGHNA; CDR2 reads YSLEER. Trimming shortened V by 0 bases and J by 4 bases, and 12 bases separated the two germline ends.